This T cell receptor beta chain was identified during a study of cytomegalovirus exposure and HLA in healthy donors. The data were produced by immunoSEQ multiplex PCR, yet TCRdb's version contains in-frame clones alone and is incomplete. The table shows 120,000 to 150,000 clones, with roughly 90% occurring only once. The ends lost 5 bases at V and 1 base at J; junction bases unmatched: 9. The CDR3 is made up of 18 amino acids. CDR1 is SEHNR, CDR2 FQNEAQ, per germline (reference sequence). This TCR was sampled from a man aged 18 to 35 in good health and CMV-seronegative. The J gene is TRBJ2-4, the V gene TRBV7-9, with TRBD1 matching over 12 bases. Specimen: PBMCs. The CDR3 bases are TGTGCCAGCAGCGATCGGGACAGGGGGCGCCCGGCCAAAAACATTCAGTACTTC. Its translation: CASSDRDRGRPAKNIQYF.